The 4 T cell receptor beta chains given below trace back to one sample, sequenced in a study of blood T cell repertoires in COVID-19. Repertoires were generated with immunoSEQ multiplex PCR, while TCRdb's copy carries only in-frame clones and drops some. Among just under 350,000 clones listed, around 83% were seen once. Material for sequencing was peripheral blood. The source of these receptors is a man aged 30 to 39 with active or convalescent COVID-19.

The table lists this clone with a count of one. The chain recombines TRBV3-1 (or the pseudogene TRBV3-2) with TRBJ2-2, with 10 bases aligning to TRBD2. Germline trimming cut 6 bases from V and 3 bases from J; bases unmatched to any gene: 7. Germline-derived CDR1 and CDR2 are LGHDT and YNNKEL (reference sequence). The CDR3 consists of 16 residues. In DNA form, the CDR3 reads TGTGCCAGCAGTCTGCTAGCGGGGGCCCACACCGGGGAGCTGTTTTTT. Translating it yields CASSLLAGAHTGELFF.

The chain recombines TRBV4-3 with TRBJ2-3, with TRBD2 matching over 9 bases. The germline V gene encodes CDR1 LGHNA and CDR2 YSLEER. The V gene end was trimmed by 0 bases and the J gene end by 5 bases; junction bases not matched to a gene: 9. The CDR3 contains 17 residues. CDR3 protein: CASSQDLTSGQGDTQYF. The CDR3 bases are TGCGCCAGCAGCCAAGACTTAACTAGCGGGCAGGGAGATACGCAGTATTTT.

CDR3 loop: CASSLEARANGYTF. CDR3 coding DNA: TGTGCCAGCAGCTTAGAGGCCAGGGCTAACGGCTACACCTTC. The chain combines TRBV7-8 with TRBJ1-2, with D perhaps TRBD1 (5 bases). Germline loops: CDR1 SGHVS, CDR2 FQNEAQ. The ends were cut back, 1 base at V and 8 bases at J, with 14 bases in the middle. The CDR3 runs 14 residues.

This chain joins TRBV11-3 and TRBJ2-2, with 14 bases lining up with TRBD2. Looked up from germline, CDR1 is SGHNT and CDR2 is YENEEA. This CDR3 region has 18 residues. Trimming removed 4 bases from V and 4 bases from J; junction bases left unmatched: 8. The CDR3 coding sequence is TGTGCCAGCAGCTCATCACGGACTAGCGGGGGGTTCACCGGGGAGCTGTTTTTT. This translates into CASSSSRTSGGFTGELFF.